Presented here are 29 T cell receptor beta chains from one specimen sequenced in a study of blood T cell repertoires in COVID-19. Generated by immunoSEQ multiplex PCR, the TCRdb table keeps only in-frame clones and is missing some. Of fewer than 120,000 clones listed, more than 65% are singletons. Material: peripheral blood. These receptor sequences come from a woman over 75 with acute or convalescent COVID-19.

J is TRBJ1-1 and V is TRBV9; 7 bases map to TRBD1. The CDR3 totals 15 residues. The V gene's germline CDR1 is SGDLS and CDR2 YYNGEE. Trimming took 3 bases from V and 1 from J; bases not matched to a gene: 6. CDR3 nucleotides: TGTGCCAGCAGCGGTGGCCGGACAGGGAACACTGAAGCTTTCTTT. This codes for CASSGGRTGNTEAFF.

This clone was found once. The CDR3: CASSPFWGETSQETQYF. The CDR3 nucleotides read TGTGCCAGCTCACCCTTCTGGGGGGAGACCTCCCAAGAGACCCAGTACTTC. The chain employs TRBV18 and TRBJ2-5; weak D call: TRBD2 (6 bases). The CDR3 is 17 amino acids. Between the trimmed V and J ends, which lost 3 bases and 1 base, there was a span of 18 bases. The germline gives CDR1 KGHSH, CDR2 LQKENI.

This chain joins TRBV24-1 and TRBJ1-1, with D possibly matching TRBD1 (6 bases). The CDR3 loop spans 14 amino acids. Between the trimmed V and J ends, which lost 9 bases and 0 bases, there was a span of 13 bases. The germline V gene encodes CDR1 KGHDR and CDR2 SFDVKD. CDR3 bases: TGTGCCACCCCGCCAGGGGTAATGAACACTGAAGCTTTCTTT. It codes for CATPPGVMNTEAFF.

The chain employs TRBV24-1 and TRBJ2-1, with a tentative D call TRBD1 (5 bases). Trimming removed 6 bases at V and 0 bases at J, with 14 bases between. In germline, CDR1 is KGHDR, CDR2 SFDVKD. The CDR3 runs to 16 residues. The CDR3 DNA sequence: TGTGCCACCAGTATTAGCAGGGTAAGCTCCTACAATGAGCAGTTCTTC. The encoded protein is CATSISRVSSYNEQFF.

The gene calls are TRBV12-3 or TRBV12-4 and TRBJ1-6; no firm D call. Trimming removed 3 bases at V and 13 bases at J, with 7 bases between. The CDR3 consists of 11 residues. In DNA form, the CDR3 reads TGTGCCAGCAGTTTCTCCCTCCCCCTCCACTTT. This translates into CASSFSLPLHF.

The J gene is TRBJ2-1, the V gene TRBV15; TRBD1 aligns across 7 bases. The length of the CDR3 is 16 residues. The V gene end was trimmed by 5 bases and the J gene end by 2 bases; junction bases not matched to a gene: 9. Germline V CDR1 and CDR2: LNHNV, YYDKDF (reference sequence). The CDR3 sequence is CATSRGEGAPYNEQFF. The CDR3 DNA sequence: TGTGCCACCAGCCGCGGTGAGGGGGCCCCCTACAATGAGCAGTTCTTC.

The chain links TRBV6-6 to TRBJ2-7, with D perhaps matching TRBD2 (5 bases). V lost 7 bases to trimming and J lost 4 bases, with 23 bases between them. From germline, CDR1 is MNHNY and CDR2 SVGAGI (reference sequence). The CDR3 consists of 16 residues. DNA of the CDR3: TGTGCCAGCATCGCCCGGGTGACCAGCGGAACTTACGAGCAGTACTTC. Translating gives CASIARVTSGTYEQYF.

This clone appeared a single time. The V and J genes are TRBV3-1 (or the pseudogene TRBV3-2) and TRBJ1-1; D unclear. The CDR3 contains 13 residues. V shed 1 base and J shed 5 bases, with 8 bases lying between them. Germline lookup yields CDR1 LGHDT and CDR2 YNNKEL (reference sequence). The CDR3 reads CASSQGWSTEAFF. The CDR3 nucleotides are TGTGCCAGCAGCCAAGGCTGGAGTACTGAAGCTTTCTTT.

This chain uses TRBV11-2 with TRBJ2-7, with D perhaps matching TRBD2 (6 bases). The CDR3 covers 14 residues. Germline-derived CDR1 and CDR2 are SGHAT and FQNNGV. V dropped 5 bases and J dropped 5 bases, with 16 bases sitting between them. The CDR3 spells CASSLRDSRDEQYF. The CDR3 nucleotides are TGTGCCAGCAGCCTCCGGGACTCCAGGGACGAGCAGTACTTC.

The CDR3 region has the DNA TGCGCCAGCAGATACGGACAGGAAGAGACCCAGTACTTC. It specifies CASRYGQEETQYF. The chain has TRBV10-2 and TRBJ2-5, with 7 bases aligning to TRBD1. CDR1 and CDR2 (germline): WSHSY, SAAADI. V shed 6 bases and J 3 bases; nucleotides not matched to a gene: 4. The length of the CDR3 is 13 residues.

The chain combines TRBV3-1 (or the pseudogene TRBV3-2) with TRBJ2-7; maybe TRBD2 (5 bases). V lost 1 base, J lost 9 bases, and 13 bases lay in between. CDR3 length: 13 residues. The germline gives CDR1 LGHDT, CDR2 YNNKEL (reference sequence). The CDR3 region is CASSQVSEVGQYF. The CDR3 bases are TGTGCCAGCAGCCAAGTTTCGGAGGTGGGGCAGTACTTC.

The chain is built from TRBV11-1 and TRBJ2-7; 7 nucleotides line up with TRBD2. The V segment lost 2 bases and the J segment 3 bases; nucleotides outside the gene matches: 7. Germline lookup yields CDR1 SGHAT and CDR2 FQDESV (reference sequence). The CDR3 spans 15 residues. For the CDR3, the DNA is TGTGCCAGCAGCTTACCCGGGGGGACCCACTACGAGCAGTACTTC. Residues: CASSLPGGTHYEQYF.

V gene TRBV28 combines with J gene TRBJ1-6; D remains unclear. V was clipped by 8 bases and J by 7 bases, with 9 bases between them. Germline CDR1 reads MDHEN; CDR2 reads SYDVKM. CDR3 length: 12 amino acids. The CDR3 DNA reads as TGTGCCAGCTCAGAGGGCAATTCACCCCTCCACTTT. It encodes CASSEGNSPLHF.

The chain employs TRBV5-4 and TRBJ1-1; 8 bases are a match to TRBD1. Trimming cost V 4 bases and J 0 bases; bases outside gene matches: 2. This CDR3 has 14 amino acids. CDR1 and CDR2 (germline): SGHNT, YYREEE (reference sequence). The CDR3, as DNA: TGTGCCAGCAGCCCACAGGGGGTGAACACTGAAGCTTTCTTT. This sequence encodes CASSPQGVNTEAFF.

This rearrangement joins TRBV5-1 to TRBJ2-7; 10 bases align to TRBD1. The CDR3 has 15 amino acids. In germline, CDR1 is SGHRS, CDR2 YFSETQ. V lost 0 bases to trimming and J lost 1 base; unmatched junction nucleotides: 1. The CDR3: CASSLVGQGSYEQYF. CDR3 DNA: TGCGCCAGCAGCTTGGTGGGACAGGGGTCCTACGAGCAGTACTTC.

The genes are TRBV6-2 or TRBV6-3 and TRBJ2-3; TRBD2 matches 7 bases. Germline trimming cut 6 bases from V and 2 bases from J; bases unmatched to any gene: 11. The CDR3 is 16 residues long. From germline, CDR1 is MNHEY and CDR2 SVGEGT. The CDR3, as DNA: TGTGCCAGCAGCGACGGGGGGAGACGGCTCACAGATACGCAGTATTTT. It encodes CASSDGGRRLTDTQYF.

J is TRBJ1-1 and V is TRBV5-6; D remains ambiguous. Looked up from germline, CDR1 is SGHDT and CDR2 is YYEEEE. CDR3 length: 12 residues. Trimming took 2 bases from V and 6 from J, leaving 8 bases between them. CDR3 loop: CASSFRLSEAFF. The CDR3 DNA follows: TGTGCCAGCAGCTTTCGACTCTCTGAAGCTTTCTTT.

The rearrangement joins TRBV6-5 to TRBJ1-5; D possibly corresponds to TRBD1 (6 bases). The V and J ends lost 9 bases and 8 bases respectively, with 17 bases between them. Germline CDR1 MNHEY, CDR2 SVGAGI. The CDR3 runs to 13 residues. As DNA, the CDR3 is TGTGCCAGTCGATTACAGGGATTCGAGCCCCAGCATTTT. This gives the protein CASRLQGFEPQHF.

The chain uses TRBV7-2 and TRBJ2-1; 7 nucleotides align to TRBD1. CDR3 length equals 14 residues. Germline values: CDR1 SGHTA, CDR2 FQGNSA. Trimming took 10 bases from V and 6 from J; bases not matched to a gene: 12. For the CDR3, the DNA is TGTGCCACAAACCGGCAGGGGGTCATCAATGAGCAGTTCTTC. Translating gives CATNRQGVINEQFF.

The V and J genes are TRBV5-4 and TRBJ2-1, with D hard to call. The CDR3 contains 14 residues. Between the trimmed V and J ends, which lost 1 base and 6 bases, there was a span of 11 bases. The V gene's germline CDR1 is SGHNT and CDR2 YYREEE (reference sequence). The CDR3 here is CASSLNGGRNEQFF. DNA of the CDR3: TGTGCCAGCAGCTTGAACGGTGGGCGCAATGAGCAGTTCTTC.

This clone was seen once. The V call is TRBV9, the J call TRBJ1-2, with a tentative D call TRBD1 (5 bases). V lost 0 bases and J lost 0, with 21 bases in between. From germline, CDR1 is SGDLS and CDR2 YYNGEE. CDR3 length: 19 residues. The CDR3 reads CASSVDGGWSAGTNYGYTF. The CDR3 bases are TGTGCCAGCAGCGTAGATGGGGGGTGGAGCGCCGGGACTAACTATGGCTACACCTTC.

V is TRBV25-1 and J is TRBJ1-6; TRBD1 matches 8 bases. This CDR3 comprises 15 residues. Germline loops: CDR1 MGHDK, CDR2 SYGVNS. V dropped 3 bases and J dropped 2; count of bases not matched to a gene: 0. The DNA of the CDR3 is TGTGCCAGCAGTGACAGGGGGCCCTATAATTCACCCCTCCACTTT. Translation: CASSDRGPYNSPLHF.

V and J are TRBV27 and TRBJ1-1; 9 bases are shared with TRBD1. The trim removed 3 bases at V and 5 bases at J, leaving 7 bases unmatched. This CDR3 region has 15 residues. CDR1 and CDR2 from the germline V gene are MNHEY and SMNVEV (reference sequence). The CDR3 nucleotides read TGTGCCAGCAGTTTGGGGACAGGGCGAGCGACTGAAGCTTTCTTT. Amino acids: CASSLGTGRATEAFF.

This clone has only a few counts. The chain links TRBV19 to TRBJ1-2, with D maybe TRBD1 (6 bases). V was trimmed by 3 bases and J by 8 bases, leaving 13 bases between them. The CDR3 contains 13 residues. Germline V lookup: CDR1 LNHDA, CDR2 SQIVND (reference sequence). The CDR3 spells CASSIDRSFGYTF. The CDR3 bases are TGTGCCAGTAGTATCGACAGGTCCTTCGGCTACACCTTC.

J is TRBJ1-1 and V is TRBV2; D not certain. This CDR3 contains 11 residues. V shed 5 bases and J shed 10 bases, with 11 bases lying between them. Germline assignment: CDR1 SNHLY and CDR2 FYNNEI. The CDR3 DNA sequence: TGTGCCAGCAGTACGTCAGCGGGAGCTTTCTTT. Translating gives CASSTSAGAFF.

The V and J genes are TRBV19 and TRBJ1-1; 10 nucleotides match TRBD1. V lost 3 bases and J lost 4; bases outside the gene matches: 8. This CDR3 region has 16 residues. CDR1 is LNHDA, CDR2 SQIVND, per germline (reference sequence). CDR3 bases: TGTGCCAGTAGTATCCGACAGGGGGCCATCCTCACTGAAGCTTTCTTT. It yields the protein CASSIRQGAILTEAFF.

The chain uses TRBV2 and TRBJ1-2; D possibly corresponds to TRBD1 (6 bases). The germline V gene encodes CDR1 SNHLY and CDR2 FYNNEI. The V gene lost 7 bases and the J gene lost 2 bases, with 14 bases spanning the gap. This CDR3 has 14 residues. The CDR3 nucleotides are TGTGCCAGCAACTGGGGGGGCTCGAACTATGGCTACACCTTC. It is translated as CASNWGGSNYGYTF. The whole variable domain, remainder taken from reference TRBV2 and TRBJ1-2, is EPEVTQTPSHQVTQMGQEVILRCVPISNHLYFYWYRQILGQKVEFLVSFYNNEISEKSEIFDDQFSVERPDGSNFTLKIRSTKLEDSAMYFCASNWGGSNYGYTFGSGTRLTVV.

The rearrangement joins TRBV10-3 to TRBJ2-3; no firm D call. Trimming shortened V by 3 bases and J by 1 base, and 8 bases separated the two germline ends. Looked up from germline, CDR1 is ENHRY and CDR2 is SYGVKD. This CDR3 is 14 amino acids long. In DNA form, the CDR3 reads TGTGCCATCAGTGATACTCTCCGCACAGATACGCAGTATTTT. Its protein is CAISDTLRTDTQYF.

This CDR3 reads CASKGQGIISPLHF. CDR3 DNA: TGTGCCAGCAAAGGACAGGGGATTATATCACCCCTCCACTTT. The chain carries TRBV11-2 and TRBJ1-6, with 9 bases matching TRBD1. Germline V gene data show CDR1 as SGHAT and CDR2 as FQNNGV. This CDR3 region has 14 residues. V was clipped by 7 bases and J by 10 bases; unmatched bases: 8.